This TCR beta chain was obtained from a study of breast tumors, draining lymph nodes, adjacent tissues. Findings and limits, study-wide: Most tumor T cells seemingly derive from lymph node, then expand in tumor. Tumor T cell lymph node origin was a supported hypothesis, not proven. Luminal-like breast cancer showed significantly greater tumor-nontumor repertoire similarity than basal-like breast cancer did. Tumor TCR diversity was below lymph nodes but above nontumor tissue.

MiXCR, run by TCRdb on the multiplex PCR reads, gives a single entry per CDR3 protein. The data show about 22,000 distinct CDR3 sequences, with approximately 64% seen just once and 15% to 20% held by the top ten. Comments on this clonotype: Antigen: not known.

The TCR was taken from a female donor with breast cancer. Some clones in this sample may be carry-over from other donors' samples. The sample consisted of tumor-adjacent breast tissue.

CDR3: CSARVGGSSYEQYF. CDR3 DNA: TGCAGTGCTAGAGTAGGGGGGAGCTCCTACGAGCAGTACTTC. V gene TRBV20-1 combines with J gene TRBJ2-7; D could derive from TRBD1 or TRBD2 (6 bases each). In germline, CDR1 is DFQATT, CDR2 SNEGSKA (reference sequence). This CDR3 has 14 residues. Trimming shortened V by 1 base and J by 0 bases, and 10 bases separated the two germline ends.